Listed below are T cell receptor beta chains from one sample, sequenced in a study of cytomegalovirus exposure and HLA in healthy donors. Here immunoSEQ multiplex PCR was the method, and the copy in TCRdb shows in-frame clones only, minus some. This listing includes around 150,000 clones. The sequencing sample was made of PBMCs. These receptors were taken from a man aged 25 to 40 in good health and CMV-seronegative. Each CDR3 is given with its conserved first and last residue. D genes are given only for firm matches.

V gene: TRBV5-1; J gene: TRBJ2-1; D gene: -; CDR3 protein: CASSLTGDSYNEQFF
V gene: TRBV6-5; J gene: TRBJ2-7; D gene: -; CDR3 protein: CASRPQGISYEQYF
V gene: TRBV27; J gene: TRBJ2-5; D gene: -; CDR3 protein: CASSSRGAETQYF
V gene: TRBV5-5; J gene: TRBJ1-5; D gene: TRBD1; CDR3 protein: CASSFGTALNQPQHF
V gene: TRBV5-1; J gene: TRBJ1-1; D gene: -; CDR3 protein: CASSLIAGGGDTEAFF
V gene: TRBV7-9; J gene: TRBJ1-4; D gene: -; CDR3 protein: CASSLGTTDNEKLFF
V gene: TRBV5-6; J gene: TRBJ2-5; D gene: -; CDR3 protein: CASSLARPQGGDQETQYF
V gene: TRBV5-1; J gene: -; D gene: -; CDR3 protein: CASSLSGYEQYF
V gene: TRBV11-3; J gene: TRBJ1-1; D gene: -; CDR3 protein: CASSRGLSEAFF
V gene: TRBV10-1; J gene: TRBJ1-1; D gene: -; CDR3 protein: CASSEVGGTEAFF
V gene: TRBV7-9; J gene: TRBJ2-6; D gene: -; CDR3 protein: CASSEQGTGANVLTF
V gene: TRBV6-1; J gene: TRBJ1-5; D gene: -; CDR3 protein: CASSQGLYNQPQHF
V gene: TRBV5-1; J gene: TRBJ2-3; D gene: TRBD2; CDR3 protein: CASSHSTSGATDTQYF
V gene: TRBV5-1; J gene: TRBJ2-1; D gene: TRBD2; CDR3 protein: CASSLARGGSYNEQFF
V gene: TRBV10-3; J gene: TRBJ2-1; D gene: TRBD2; CDR3 protein: CAISGGLAGGTPYNEQFF
V gene: TRBV19; J gene: TRBJ2-1; D gene: -; CDR3 protein: CASSMGGSYNEQFF
V gene: TRBV6-5; J gene: TRBJ1-1; D gene: -; CDR3 protein: CASRMTQGVEAFF
V gene: TRBV28; J gene: TRBJ2-3; D gene: TRBD1; CDR3 protein: CASSLTGTGDF
V gene: TRBV12-5; J gene: TRBJ1-2; D gene: TRBD1; CDR3 protein: CASAPENWQGAYGYTF
V gene: TRBV6-1; J gene: TRBJ1-6; D gene: TRBD1; CDR3 protein: CASSVDRTGAPNSPLHF
V gene: TRBV11-1; J gene: TRBJ2-7; D gene: TRBD2; CDR3 protein: CASSLAGVGSYEQYF
V gene: TRBV4-2; J gene: TRBJ1-5; D gene: TRBD1; CDR3 protein: CASSQDGQGGQPQHF
V gene: TRBV7-9; J gene: TRBJ2-3; D gene: -; CDR3 protein: CASSRFTAGSDTQYF
V gene: TRBV7-9; J gene: TRBJ1-2; D gene: -; CDR3 protein: CASPKGDYGYTF